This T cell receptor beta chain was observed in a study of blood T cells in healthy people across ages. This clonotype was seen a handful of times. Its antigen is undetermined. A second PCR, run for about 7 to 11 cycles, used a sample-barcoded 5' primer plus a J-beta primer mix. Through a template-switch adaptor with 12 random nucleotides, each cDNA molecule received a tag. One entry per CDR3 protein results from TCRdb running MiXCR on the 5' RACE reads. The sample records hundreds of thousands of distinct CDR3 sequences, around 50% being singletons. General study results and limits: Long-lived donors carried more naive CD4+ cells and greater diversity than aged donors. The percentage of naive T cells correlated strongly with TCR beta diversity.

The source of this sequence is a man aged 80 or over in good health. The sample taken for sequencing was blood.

The CDR3 loop is CSVRSGGNIQYF. The DNA of the CDR3 is TGCAGCGTCCGCAGTGGGGGAAACATTCAGTACTTC. The rearrangement links TRBV29-1 to TRBJ2-4, with D tentatively TRBD1 or TRBD2 (5 bases each). Germline CDR1 SQVTM, CDR2 ANQGSEA. The V end lost 6 bases, the J end lost 6 bases, and 12 bases lay between the germline ends. This CDR3 region has 12 residues. Filled out from reference TRBV29-1 and TRBJ2-4, the complete variable domain reads SAVISQKPSRDICQRGTSLTIQCQVDSQVTMMFWYRQQPGQSLTLIATANQGSEATYESGFVIDKFPISRPNLTFSTLTVSNMSPEDSSIYLCSVRSGGNIQYFGAGTRLSVL.